This T cell receptor beta chain was captured in a study of T cells in Graves' hyperthyroidism and ophthalmopathy. General study points: Blood samples included most of the expanded thyroid clonotypes exceeding 0.001. Patients with ophthalmopathy were separated from those with stable hyperthyroidism by a 13 V-J model.

Germline CDR1 reads LNHDA; CDR2 reads SQIVND (reference sequence). The CDR3 totals 15 residues. V was clipped by 5 bases and J by 2 bases, with 15 bases between them. Diagnoses used clinical symptoms, serum thyroxine and TRAb, thyroid ultrasound and orbital computed tomography. Amplified TCR beta CDR3 regions came from RNA transcripts. TCR CDR3 regions were first amplified by RT-PCR with HTBI primers. MiXCR, applied by TCRdb to the multiplex PCR reads, yields one record per CDR3 protein. The data contain approximately 330,000 distinct CDR3 sequences, about 13% of them singletons. On this clonotype: No antigen is known for it.

Material: blood. This receptor was taken from a woman between 40 and 55 years old with Graves' ophthalmopathy. The chain recombines TRBV19 with TRBJ1-2; no definite D call. Written as DNA, the CDR3 is TGTGCCAGTAGTGTTCGATTAACACTGAACTATGGCTACACCTTC. As protein: CASSVRLTLNYGYTF.